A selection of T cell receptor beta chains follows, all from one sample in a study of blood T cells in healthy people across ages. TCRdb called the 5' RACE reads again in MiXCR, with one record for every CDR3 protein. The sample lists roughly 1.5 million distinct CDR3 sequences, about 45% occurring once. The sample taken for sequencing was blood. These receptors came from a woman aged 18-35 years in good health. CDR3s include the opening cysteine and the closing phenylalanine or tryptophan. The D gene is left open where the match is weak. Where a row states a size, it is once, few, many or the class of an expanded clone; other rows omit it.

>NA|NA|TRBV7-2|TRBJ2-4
CASSNQVTAWNIQYF
TGTGCCAGCAGCAACCAGGTGACTGCGTGGAACATTCAGTACTTC
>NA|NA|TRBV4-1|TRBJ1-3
CASSRGMGSGNTIYF
TGCGCCAGCAGCCGAGGTATGGGTTCTGGAAACACCATATATTTT
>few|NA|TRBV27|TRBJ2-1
CASSFTGPSDYNEQFF
TGTGCCAGCAGTTTCACGGGGCCTAGCGACTACAATGAGCAGTTCTTC
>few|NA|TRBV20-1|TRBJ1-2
CSARGVLGTVYGYTF
TGCAGTGCGCGAGGAGTACTTGGGACCGTCTATGGCTACACCTTC
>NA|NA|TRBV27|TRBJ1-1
CASSKVVGTEAFF
TGTGCCAGCAGTAAAGTGGTGGGCACTGAAGCTTTCTTT
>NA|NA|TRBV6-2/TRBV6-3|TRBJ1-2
CASRDGRQLANYGYTF
TGTGCCAGCAGGGACGGACGGCAACTCGCTAACTATGGCTACACCTTC
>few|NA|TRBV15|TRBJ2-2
CATSGSYANTGELFF
TGTGCCACCAGCGGGTCCTACGCGAACACCGGGGAGCTGTTTTTT
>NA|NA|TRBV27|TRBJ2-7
CASSLSWGASGEQYF
TGTGCCAGCAGTTTATCGTGGGGAGCATCGGGCGAGCAGTACTTC
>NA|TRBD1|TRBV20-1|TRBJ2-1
CSAKSRGRVNEQFF
TGCAGTGCTAAGAGCAGGGGGCGCGTTAATGAGCAGTTCTTC
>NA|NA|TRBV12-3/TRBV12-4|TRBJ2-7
CASSLGLGRSGPYEQYF
TGTGCCAGCAGTTTAGGATTAGGGCGATCGGGCCCCTACGAGCAGTACTTC
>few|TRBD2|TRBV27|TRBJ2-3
CASSFSPPVASGRLSSDTQYF
TGTGCCAGCAGTTTCTCCCCGCCCGTGGCTAGCGGAAGGCTTAGCTCAGATACGCAGTATTTT
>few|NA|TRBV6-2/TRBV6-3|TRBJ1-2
CASSYKGTNNGYTF
TGTGCCAGCAGTTACAAAGGGACAAACAATGGCTACACCTTC
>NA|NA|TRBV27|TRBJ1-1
CASSLDAGYGTEAFF
TGTGCCAGCAGTTTAGACGCCGGATATGGCACTGAAGCTTTCTTT
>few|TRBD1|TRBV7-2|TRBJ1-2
CASRWGTGSPLNYGYTF
TGTGCCAGCAGGTGGGGGACAGGGTCCCCTCTTAACTATGGCTACACCTTC
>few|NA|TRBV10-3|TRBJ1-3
CAISPSGNTIYF
TGTGCCATCAGCCCATCTGGAAACACCATATATTTT
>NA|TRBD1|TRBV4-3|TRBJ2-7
CASSQEGQVSYEQYF
TGCGCCAGCAGCCAAGAGGGACAGGTCTCCTACGAGCAGTACTTC
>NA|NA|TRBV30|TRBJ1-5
CAWSVTDGNQPQHF
TGTGCCTGGAGTGTAACGGACGGTAATCAGCCCCAGCATTTT
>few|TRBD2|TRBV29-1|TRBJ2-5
CSVSSGTTLETQYF
TGCAGCGTCTCTAGCGGGACAACGCTAGAGACCCAGTACTTC
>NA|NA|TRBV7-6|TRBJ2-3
CASSPQYVTETQYF
TGTGCCAGCAGCCCCCAATATGTCACAGAGACGCAGTATTTT
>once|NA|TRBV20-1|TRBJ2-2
CSARQGVNTGELFF
TGCAGTGCTAGACAGGGTGTGAACACCGGGGAGCTGTTTTTT
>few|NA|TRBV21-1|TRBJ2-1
CASSSQGIREVFNEQFF
TGTGCCAGCAGCTCACAAGGGATCCGGGAGGTTTTCAATGAGCAGTTCTTC
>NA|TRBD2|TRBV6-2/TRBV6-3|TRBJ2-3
CASGTSGRDTRYF
TGTGCCAGCGGGACTAGCGGGAGAGATACGCGGTATTTT
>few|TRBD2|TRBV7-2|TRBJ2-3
CASSQTSVLGADTQYF
TGTGCCAGCAGCCAGACTAGCGTCTTGGGTGCAGATACGCAGTATTTT
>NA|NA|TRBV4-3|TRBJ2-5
CASSQYGSGETQYF
TGCGCCAGCAGCCAATACGGGAGTGGGGAGACCCAGTACTTC